These 32 T cell receptor beta chains came from one sample sequenced in a study of PD-1 blockade in classical Hodgkin lymphoma. Clones were read by immunoSEQ multiplex PCR, and TCRdb kept only the in-frame ones, dropping some. The table has some 100,000 clones, more than 85% seen once; the top ten hold 1.5% to 2.5%. The time point here: cycle 4 day 1 (C4D1), after less than 7 weeks of nivolumab. With no exception, relapse followed autologous stem cell transplantation in all patients, and brentuximab vedotin exposure varied. This sample comprised peripheral blood mononuclear cells (PBMCs), obtained before the fourth cycle of nivolumab. These receptors were collected from a human donor with classical Hodgkin lymphoma.

The chain joins TRBV27 to TRBJ2-7; D tentatively reads TRBD1 or TRBD2 (5 bases each). Germline CDR1 is MNHEY and CDR2 is SMNVEV (reference sequence). Trimming stripped 6 bases from V and 3 bases from J, with 21 bases between. This CDR3 comprises 16 residues. The CDR3 sequence is CASRGRGKSGSYEQYF. CDR3 sequence (DNA): TGTGCCAGCAGGGGAAGGGGAAAAAGCGGCAGCTACGAGCAGTACTTC.

The V and J genes are TRBV5-4 and TRBJ2-2; D is unresolved. The CDR3 is 14 residues long. From germline, CDR1 is SGHNT and CDR2 YYREEE (reference sequence). V was shortened by 4 bases and J by 5 bases, with 12 bases between the two germline ends. The CDR3 spells CASSLTGGTGELFF. The CDR3 DNA reads as TGTGCCAGCAGCCTCACGGGTGGTACCGGGGAGCTGTTTTTT. The variable domain in full, with the rest retrieved from reference TRBV5-4 and TRBJ2-2, is ETGVTQSPTHLIKTRGQQVTLRCSSQSGHNTVSWYQQALGQGPQFIFQYYREEENGRGNFPPRFSGLQFPNYSSELNVNALELDDSALYLCASSLTGGTGELFFGEGSRLTVL.

This clone was seen a handful of times. The chain employs TRBV5-1 and TRBJ2-2; D may be TRBD1 (6 bases). The CDR3 spans 15 residues. CDR1 is SGHRS and CDR2 is YFSETQ in the germline V gene. Trimming pared 6 bases from V and 4 bases from J, leaving 16 bases between. CDR3 amino acids: CASNHQGLGTGELFF. Here the CDR3 DNA reads TGCGCCAGCAATCATCAGGGGTTGGGCACCGGGGAGCTGTTTTTT. The full variable domain, completed using reference TRBV5-1 and TRBJ2-2, is KAGVTQTPRYLIKTRGQQVTLSCSPISGHRSVSWYQQTPGQGLQFLFEYFSETQRNKGNFPGRFSGRQFSNSRSEMNVSTLELGDSALYLCASNHQGLGTGELFFGEGSRLTVL.

The chain recombines TRBV5-6 with TRBJ2-2; D not resolved. This CDR3 has 16 residues. V was shortened by 3 bases and J by 0 bases, with 12 bases between the two germline ends. Germline CDR1 SGHDT, CDR2 YYEEEE. The CDR3 nucleotides read TGTGCCAGCAGCTCTACCTGGTCGCCGAACACCGGGGAGCTGTTTTTT. This translates into CASSSTWSPNTGELFF.

This chain connects TRBV7-8 to TRBJ2-7, with a tentative D call TRBD1 (8 bases). Trimming stripped 1 base from V and 6 bases from J, with 13 bases between. Germline CDR1 and CDR2: SGHVS and FQNEAQ. This CDR3 has 14 residues. CDR3: CASSLGTGRAEQYF. In DNA, the CDR3 is TGTGCCAGCAGCTTAGGGACAGGGAGGGCCGAGCAGTACTTC.

V usage is TRBV7-6 and J usage is TRBJ1-5, with D tentatively TRBD1 (6 bases). Germline CDR1 reads SGHVS; CDR2 reads FNYEAQ. This CDR3 has 14 residues. V was shortened by 5 bases and J by 3 bases, with 11 bases between the two germline ends. CDR3 bases: TGTGCCAGCAGCCAGTCAGGGGTCAATCAGCCCCAGCATTTT. Encoded protein: CASSQSGVNQPQHF. Filled out from reference TRBV7-6 and TRBJ1-5, the complete variable domain reads GAGVSQSPRYKVTKRGQDVALRCDPISGHVSLYWYRQALGQGPEFLTYFNYEAQQDKSGLPNDRFSAERPEGSISTLTIQRTEQRDSAMYRCASSQSGVNQPQHFGDGTRLSIL.

The rearrangement joins TRBV20-1 to TRBJ2-1, with D uncertain. Germline values: CDR1 DFQATT, CDR2 SNEGSKA (reference sequence). Trimming left V 3 bases short and J 10 bases short, with 10 bases between. The CDR3 loop spans 11 amino acids. CDR3 region: CSASGQEEQFF. The CDR3 nucleotides are TGCAGTGCTAGCGGGCAAGAGGAGCAGTTCTTC.

V usage is TRBV6-5 and J usage is TRBJ1-1, with D perhaps matching TRBD1 (6 bases). Looked up from germline, CDR1 is MNHEY and CDR2 is SVGAGI. This CDR3 is built from 15 residues. V lost 6 bases, J lost 6 bases, and 20 bases lay in between. Written as DNA, the CDR3 is TGTGCCAGCAGGGGGGCATTGGGACAACAATCTGAAGCTTTCTTT. Its protein product is CASRGALGQQSEAFF.

The DNA of the CDR3 is TGTGCCAGCAGTGAGGGGCCAGGGGGCTTCTACGAGCAGTACTTC. Its translation: CASSEGPGGFYEQYF. The chain is built from TRBV6-1 and TRBJ2-7; TRBD1 agrees at 8 bases. CDR3 size: 15 residues. CDR1 is MNHNS, CDR2 SASEGT, per germline. J lost 3 bases, V lost 3 bases, and 7 bases had no gene match.

The chain links TRBV11-2 to TRBJ1-2; D is undetermined. This CDR3 region has 16 residues. Between the trimmed V and J ends, which lost 5 bases and 0 bases, there was a span of 16 bases. Germline CDR1 SGHAT, CDR2 FQNNGV. Here the CDR3 reads CASSQSGPAANYGYTF. The CDR3 nucleotides read TGTGCCAGCAGCCAGAGCGGACCGGCGGCTAACTATGGCTACACCTTC.

This clone came up once. The J gene is TRBJ2-1, the V gene TRBV11-2, with D perhaps matching TRBD2 (5 bases). Germline assignment: CDR1 SGHAT and CDR2 FQNNGV. There are 14 residues in the CDR3. V lost 5 bases to trimming and J lost 5 bases, with 13 bases between them. CDR3 amino acids: CASSAALAHNEQFF. In DNA, the CDR3 is TGTGCCAGCAGCGCAGCGCTAGCCCACAATGAGCAGTTCTTC.

The V and J genes are TRBV19 and TRBJ2-5, with D possibly being TRBD2 (6 bases). V shed 6 bases and J shed 5 bases, with 7 bases lying between them. Germline-derived CDR1 and CDR2 are LNHDA and SQIVND (reference sequence). The CDR3 runs 11 residues. The CDR3 sequence is CASRGRETQYF. As DNA, the CDR3 is TGTGCCAGTAGAGGGAGGGAGACCCAGTACTTC.

The rearrangement joins TRBV27 to TRBJ2-1; D uncertain. Deletions cut 1 base from V and 14 bases from J, with 12 bases between. Germline CDR1 MNHEY, CDR2 SMNVEV (reference sequence). This CDR3 region has 12 residues. In DNA, the CDR3 is TGTGCCAGCAGTTTATATGGCCGAACAAAGTTCTTC. As protein: CASSLYGRTKFF.

The chain has TRBV7-6 and TRBJ1-1, with TRBD1 as a possible D gene (6 bases). Trimming removed 3 bases from V and 1 base from J, with 12 bases in between. Germline CDR1 reads SGHVS; CDR2 reads FNYEAQ. The CDR3 is made up of 15 amino acids. The CDR3 DNA follows: TGTGCCAGCAGCTTTCTGGGGGGCCAGAACACTGAAGCTTTCTTT. This sequence encodes CASSFLGGQNTEAFF.

This sequence joins TRBV6-5 and TRBJ2-2; no firm D call. The CDR3 runs 12 residues. Trimming took 3 bases from V and 5 from J, leaving 4 bases between them. Germline V gene data show CDR1 as MNHEY and CDR2 as SVGAGI. This CDR3 is CASSYKTGELFF. The CDR3 DNA reads TGTGCCAGCAGTTATAAAACCGGGGAGCTGTTTTTT.

The V gene is TRBV5-1, the J gene TRBJ1-4; weak D call: TRBD1 (5 bases). The CDR3 consists of 15 residues. CDR1 and CDR2 (germline): SGHRS, YFSETQ. The germline V and J ends were trimmed by 0 bases and 6 bases, with 12 bases remaining between them. CDR3 nucleotides: TGCGCCAGCAGCTTGGAAACGGGGCCCTATGAAAAACTGTTTTTT. It codes for CASSLETGPYEKLFF.

The chain recombines TRBV30 with TRBJ2-1; D call uncertain. Germline values: CDR1 GTSNPN, CDR2 SVGIG (reference sequence). The V gene lost 3 bases and the J gene lost 1 base, with 1 base spanning the gap. This CDR3 spans 11 amino acids. In nucleotides, the CDR3 is TGTGCCTGGAGGTCCTACAATGAGCAGTTCTTC. Translating gives CAWRSYNEQFF.

V is TRBV7-2 and J is TRBJ2-7; D is undetermined. The V and J ends lost 1 base and 6 bases respectively, with 13 bases between them. This CDR3 has 14 amino acids. CDR1 SGHTA and CDR2 FQGNSA come from the germline V gene. CDR3 residues: CASSLVGPSSEQYF. The CDR3, as DNA: TGTGCCAGCAGCTTAGTCGGACCCTCAAGCGAGCAGTACTTC.

This chain uses TRBV10-1 with TRBJ2-7, with D perhaps TRBD1 (6 bases). Germline values: CDR1 WNHNN, CDR2 SYGVQD (reference sequence). V was cut by 2 bases and J by 6 bases, with 23 bases left in between. The CDR3 extends over 17 amino acids. In DNA, the CDR3 is TGCGCCAGCAGTGAGAATGGAGGCAGGGGAGCCGACTCCGAGCAGTACTTC. It specifies CASSENGGRGADSEQYF.

This chain uses TRBV7-9 with TRBJ2-7, with D uncertain. Trimming shortened V by 5 bases and J by 1 base, and 3 bases separated the two germline ends. CDR3 length equals 11 residues. Germline lookup yields CDR1 SEHNR and CDR2 FQNEAQ (reference sequence). CDR3 sequence (DNA): TGTGCCAGCAGCCCTTCCTACGAGCAGTACTTC. Translated: CASSPSYEQYF. The full variable domain, completed using reference TRBV7-9 and TRBJ2-7, is DTGVSQNPRHKITKRGQNVTFRCDPISEHNRLYWYRQTLGQGPEFLTYFQNEAQLEKSRLLSDRFSAERPKGSFSTLEIQRTEQGDSAMYLCASSPSYEQYFGPGTRLTVT.

The J gene is TRBJ2-5, the V gene TRBV6-6, with D maybe TRBD2 (5 bases). Trimming removed 7 bases at V and 3 bases at J, with 18 bases between. This CDR3 has 15 amino acids. Germline V gene data show CDR1 as MNHNY and CDR2 as SVGAGI (reference sequence). CDR3 residues: CASMGFRGDEETQYF. The DNA for the CDR3 is TGTGCCAGCATGGGCTTTCGGGGAGATGAAGAGACCCAGTACTTC.

This chain links TRBV5-1 with TRBJ2-7; 12 bases are a match to TRBD1. The CDR3 covers 16 residues. Germline values: CDR1 SGHRS, CDR2 YFSETQ. Unmatched junction bases numbered 9, after V lost 3 bases and J lost 5 bases. The CDR3 spells CASSWPGTGGVNEQYF. CDR3 sequence (DNA): TGCGCCAGCAGCTGGCCCGGGACAGGGGGCGTAAACGAGCAGTACTTC.

This clone appeared a single time. The V gene is TRBV28, the J gene TRBJ2-7; a possible D gene is TRBD1 (6 bases). CDR3 length: 15 residues. V lost 3 bases and J lost 0, with 12 bases in between. Germline CDR1 and CDR2: MDHEN and SYDVKM. The CDR3 DNA sequence: TGTGCCAGCAGTTTCTGGGGGCCTCTCTCCTACGAGCAGTACTTC. Translating gives CASSFWGPLSYEQYF.

This sequence joins TRBV11-2 and TRBJ2-3; 7 bases agree with TRBD2. The CDR3 contains 15 residues. V was pared by 2 bases and J by 2 bases, with 4 bases of the junction left unmatched. Germline lookup yields CDR1 SGHAT and CDR2 FQNNGV. CDR3 nucleotides: TGTGCCAGCAGCTTATATCGGGAGGTCACAGATACGCAGTATTTT. Its protein is CASSLYREVTDTQYF.

The chain joins TRBV6-4 to TRBJ1-2; D remains unclear. Trimming shortened V by 4 bases and J by 3 bases, and 12 bases separated the two germline ends. This CDR3 comprises 14 residues. Germline V gene data show CDR1 as MRHNA and CDR2 as SNTAGT. The DNA of the CDR3 is TGTGCCAGCAGTGTCCATTCCGGGGACTATGGCTACACCTTC. Its translation is CASSVHSGDYGYTF.

The chain uses TRBV10-3 and TRBJ2-7, with D possibly matching TRBD2 (5 bases). Trimming took 11 bases from V and 5 from J, leaving 16 bases between them. Germline loops: CDR1 ENHRY, CDR2 SYGVKD. CDR3 size: 12 residues. Here the CDR3 DNA reads TGTGCCTCCAATCGCCCGGGGAACGAGCAGTACTTC. Translated, it gives CASNRPGNEQYF.

V usage is TRBV2 and J usage is TRBJ1-2; 10 bases fit TRBD1. This CDR3 comprises 16 residues. The germline CDR1 and CDR2 sequences are SNHLY and FYNNEI. Trimming at V came to 6 bases and at J to 4 bases, leaving 11 bases not matched to a gene. In nucleotides, the CDR3 is TGTGCCAGCAGCTTGAAGACAGGGGGCGGCAGCTATGGCTACACCTTC. This sequence encodes CASSLKTGGGSYGYTF.

This rearrangement joins TRBV30 to TRBJ2-7; 10 bases map to TRBD1. Germline V gene sequence: CDR1 GTSNPN, CDR2 SVGIG (reference sequence). After removal of 2 bases from V and 5 bases from J, the junction contained 9 bases not matched to a gene. The CDR3 is 15 residues long. In DNA form, the CDR3 reads TGTGCCTGGAGTCGAGGAAGGACAGGGGGGGACGAGCAGTACTTC. It yields the protein CAWSRGRTGGDEQYF.

V gene TRBV5-1 combines with J gene TRBJ2-7, with D possibly TRBD1 on 6 matching bases. Germline V lookup: CDR1 SGHRS, CDR2 YFSETQ. V was pared by 4 bases and J by 2 bases, with 10 bases between. CDR3 size: 13 residues. The CDR3 spells CASSPGEPYEQYF. CDR3 nucleotide sequence: TGCGCCAGCAGCCCAGGGGAGCCCTACGAGCAGTACTTC.

The chain joins TRBV7-9 to TRBJ2-3; no definite D call. CDR1 and CDR2 from the germline V gene are SEHNR and FQNEAQ (reference sequence). The CDR3 sequence is 14 residues long. Trimming took off 2 bases at V and 4 bases at J, with 10 bases between the two ends. The CDR3 bases are TGTGCCAGCAGCTTAATCGTGGTCCCAGATACGCAGTATTTT. Protein: CASSLIVVPDTQYF.

The gene calls are TRBV10-3 and TRBJ1-1; no clear D gene. Trimming removed 3 bases from V and 3 bases from J, with 14 bases in between. Germline lookup yields CDR1 ENHRY and CDR2 SYGVKD. The CDR3 loop spans 15 amino acids. The CDR3 loop reads CAISDATFGDTEAFF. The CDR3 region has the DNA TGTGCCATCAGTGATGCGACCTTTGGGGACACTGAAGCTTTCTTT.

V is TRBV2 and J is TRBJ1-1; D remains unclear. The CDR3 consists of 14 residues. The V end lost 4 bases, the J end lost 0 bases, and 9 bases lay between the germline ends. Germline CDR1 reads SNHLY; CDR2 reads FYNNEI. CDR3 DNA sequence: TGTGCCAGCAGTGTGGAGGTACTGAACACTGAAGCTTTCTTT. It codes for CASSVEVLNTEAFF.